A selection of T cell receptor beta chains follows, all from one sample in a study of radiotherapy plus CTLA-4 blockade in lung cancer. The table came from immunoSEQ multiplex PCR; TCRdb's copy has only in-frame clones and leaves some out. The sample has about 45,000 clones, roughly 76% seen once; the top ten hold around 8%. The starting material was peripheral blood, obtained from a patient treated with radiotherapy plus ipilimumab. These receptors originate from a human donor with non-small cell lung cancer who had stable disease on radiotherapy plus ipilimumab. Both conserved end residues are part of each CDR3. The order of the fields is clone size, V gene, J gene, D gene, CDR3 DNA, CDR3 protein. The D gene is left open where the match is weak. Not every row has a clone size; where given, it reads once, few, many or a size class.

-,TRBV19,TRBJ2-4,-,TGTGCCAGTAGTCCGGATCGAGGGGACGGAAACATTCAGTACTTC,CASSPDRGDGNIQYF
once,TRBV12-2,TRBJ2-1,-,TGTGCAAGTCGCTTATCGAACCTCGGGGGGGCCCGGAATGAGCAGTTCTTC,CASRLSNLGGARNEQFF
once,TRBV5-1,TRBJ1-2,-,TGCGCCAGCAGCTCCTCCGGGACGGCGAATGGGGGCTACACCTTC,CASSSSGTANGGYTF
-,TRBV14,TRBJ1-3,-,TGTGCCAGCAGCCAAGCGGCTTCTGGAAACACCATATATTTT,CASSQAASGNTIYF
-,TRBV7-8,TRBJ1-5,-,TGTGCCAGCAGCTTAAGCGGTTGGGGAGGCAATCAGCCCCAGCATTTT,CASSLSGWGGNQPQHF
-,TRBV27,TRBJ1-1,TRBD1,TGTGCCAGCAGCTGGGACAGGGGACGCTCTGAAGCTTTCTTT,CASSWDRGRSEAFF
-,TRBV6-1,TRBJ1-2,TRBD1,TGTGCCAGCAGTGCCCGGGACAGGGGGAATAAGGGCTACACCTTC,CASSARDRGNKGYTF
-,TRBV6-1,TRBJ1-5,TRBD1,TGTGCCAGCAGTGATCCCGGGACAGGGAATCAGCCCCAGCATTTT,CASSDPGTGNQPQHF
-,TRBV5-8,TRBJ1-1,-,TGTGCCAGCAGCTCGGACGGGGTTATTCTGAACACTGAAGCTTTCTTT,CASSSDGVILNTEAFF
-,TRBV10-1,TRBJ1-1,-,TGCGCCAGCAACCCTGGGGGACAGAACACTGAAGCTTTCTTT,CASNPGGQNTEAFF
-,TRBV9,TRBJ1-3,TRBD1,TGTGCCAGCAGCGTATGGGACAGCGTCTCTGGAAACACCATATATTTT,CASSVWDSVSGNTIYF
-,TRBV18,TRBJ2-5,-,TGTGCCAGCTCACCCCGGGACTTTGAGACCCAGTACTTC,CASSPRDFETQYF
-,TRBV29-1,TRBJ1-2,TRBD1,TGCAGCGCCGACAGGGGGACTAACTATGGCTACACCTTC,CSADRGTNYGYTF
-,TRBV25-1,TRBJ2-1,TRBD2,TGTGCCAGCAGTGAGTTTCTAGCGGGGAGGGACAATGAGCAGTTCTTC,CASSEFLAGRDNEQFF
-,TRBV5-4,TRBJ2-3,-,TGTGCCAGCAGCCAAGCCGGGGGCAATTTCATAGATACGCAGTATTTT,CASSQAGGNFIDTQYF
-,TRBV19,TRBJ1-4,-,TGTGCCAGTAGTTCCCGGGACGACGCCAGCAGTGAAAAACTGTTTTTT,CASSSRDDASSEKLFF
-,TRBV7-9,TRBJ1-1,-,TGTGCCAGCAGCTTTATAACAGGAGAAGCTTTCTTT,CASSFITGEAFF
-,TRBV21-1,TRBJ1-1,-,TGTGCCAGCAGCTCGACGGAGGGAGCTTTCTTT,CASSSTEGAFF
-,TRBV18,TRBJ1-2,-,TGTGCCAGCTCACCACCTGGTGCGGGGAGGTTGGGCTACACCTTC,CASSPPGAGRLGYTF
-,TRBV11-3,TRBJ1-4,-,TGTGCCAGCACCGCGGCAGGGGATCGGGAAAAACTGTTTTTT,CASTAAGDREKLFF
-,TRBV6-1,TRBJ2-5,-,TGTGCCAGCAGTGCCGGGGCCGTAGAGACCCAGTACTTC,CASSAGAVETQYF
-,TRBV5-5,TRBJ2-1,-,TGTGCCAGCAGCTTGCGGCTTGATGAGCAGTTCTTC,CASSLRLDEQFF
-,TRBV19,TRBJ1-5,-,TGTGCCAGTAGTATTATGGAGGGAATTTATAGCAATCAGCCCCAGCATTTT,CASSIMEGIYSNQPQHF
-,TRBV5-4,TRBJ1-6,-,TGTGCCAGCAGCTTCTTGGGGGATAATTCACCCCTCCACTTT,CASSFLGDNSPLHF
-,TRBV28,TRBJ1-4,-,TGTGCCAGCAGCCGACGGGATGCAACTAATGAAAAACTGTTTTTT,CASSRRDATNEKLFF
once,TRBV6-5,TRBJ2-1,-,TGTGCCAGCAGTGACTCGGGACTGGCTAGGGGTGAGCAGTTCTTC,CASSDSGLARGEQFF
-,TRBV5-1,TRBJ2-1,-,TGCGCCAGCAGGTCCTCCGTCCGCGTACAAACCAATGAGCAGTTCTTC,CASRSSVRVQTNEQFF
-,TRBV4-1,TRBJ1-5,TRBD1,TGCGCCAGCAGCCAAGAGGGACAGGGGGCAGGCAATCAGCCCCAGCATTTT,CASSQEGQGAGNQPQHF
-,TRBV5-6,TRBJ2-3,TRBD2,TGTGCCAGCAGCCTCGGGACTAGCGGGGCCTGGACAGATACGCAGTATTTT,CASSLGTSGAWTDTQYF
-,TRBV11-2,TRBJ1-3,-,TGTGCCAGCAGCTTATTTATGGGTACCGGAAACACCATATATTTT,CASSLFMGTGNTIYF
-,TRBV10-3,TRBJ1-1,-,TGTGCCATCAGTGGTTTACCCACGATGGCTTTCTTT,CAISGLPTMAFF
medium-sized,TRBV7-9,TRBJ2-7,-,TGTGCCAGCAGTTCACAGAAATCCTACGAGCAGTACTTC,CASSSQKSYEQYF
-,TRBV30,TRBJ1-4,-,TGTGCCTGGAGCGCAGGGTACGATAATGAAAAACTGTTTTTT,CAWSAGYDNEKLFF
once,TRBV5-4,TRBJ1-1,-,TGTGCCAGCAGCTTGGGCCCTACCGGACGGACTTTCTTT,CASSLGPTGRTFF
-,TRBV30,TRBJ1-4,-,TGTGCTCTAGCGACGGGGGGCAAGGATGAAAAACTGTTTTTT,CALATGGKDEKLFF
-,TRBV28,TRBJ1-4,-,TGTGCCAGCAGTCCCGGGATTAATGAAAAACTGTTTTTT,CASSPGINEKLFF
medium-sized,TRBV6-5,TRBJ1-3,-,TGTGCCAGCAGCAAGGGGGATGGAAACACCATATATTTT,CASSKGDGNTIYF
-,TRBV5-4,TRBJ1-5,-,TGTGCCAGCAGCTTGTCAGTCAGGCCCGATAGCAATCAGCCCCAGCATTTT,CASSLSVRPDSNQPQHF
-,TRBV2,TRBJ1-6,TRBD1,TGTGCCAGCAGTACTTGGACAGGGAGAAATAATTCACCCCTCCACTTT,CASSTWTGRNNSPLHF
-,TRBV6-5,TRBJ1-2,-,TGTGCCAGCAGTTACTTAACAGAATATGGCTACACCTTC,CASSYLTEYGYTF
-,TRBV28,TRBJ1-4,-,TGTGCCAGCAGTCCAGGACAGACCAATAATGAAAAACTGTTTTTT,CASSPGQTNNEKLFF
-,TRBV28,TRBJ2-7,-,TGTGCCAGCAGTACGACAGTTTCCTCCTACGAGCAGTACTTC,CASSTTVSSYEQYF
-,TRBV28,TRBJ1-5,TRBD1,TGTGCCAGCAGTTACCGGACAGGACTTAGCAATCAGCCCCAGCATTTT,CASSYRTGLSNQPQHF
-,TRBV15,TRBJ2-2,TRBD2,TGTGCCACCAGCAGGATCCTAGCGGGGGGGTCGAACACCGGGGAGCTGTTTTTT,CATSRILAGGSNTGELFF
-,TRBV25-1,TRBJ1-1,-,TGTGCCAGCAGTGAGTATAACACAAGGAGGACTGAAGCTTTCTTT,CASSEYNTRRTEAFF